This T cell receptor (beta chain) is drawn from a study of T cells expressing NK-cell markers. About the study: Of eight sequenced donors, seven were HCMV-seropositive and one HCMV-seronegative.

Germline V gene sequence: CDR1 SGHVS, CDR2 FQNEAQ. The CDR3 sequence is 16 residues long. Following a re-call of the 5' RACE reads, TCRdb has one entry per CDR3 protein and lacks DNA. The table for this sample gives about 370,000 distinct CDR3 sequences. Sequenced sample: blood T cells: a sorted CD56 or NKG2C T cell subset, CD4+ or CD8+ T cells, or bulk PBMC T cells (not recorded which). This chain links TRBV7-8 with TRBJ2-1. This clonotype originated in a woman aged 50 to 65 in good health. CDR3 residues: CASSLARSLSANEQFF.